The 32 T cell receptor beta chains listed next were all sequenced from one sample in a study of CD8 T cells in Susac syndrome. With random hexamers, reverse transcription was performed on about 0.5 to 1 ug of RNA. TCRdb re-called the immunoSEQ multiplex PCR reads with MiXCR, one entry per CDR3 protein. The table includes about 300,000 distinct CDR3 sequences, roughly 85% detected once. The sequenced sample was CD8+ T cells from PBMCs. The receptor source for this set is a human donor with multiple sclerosis.

The gene calls are TRBV16 and TRBJ2-1; 7 bases align to TRBD2. CDR1 KGHSY and CDR2 FQNENV come from the germline V gene. V gave up 1 base and J gave up 3 bases; unmatched junction bases: 3. The CDR3 has 15 residues. The CDR3 coding sequence is TGTGCCAGCAGCCAATTAGCTAGCGGCTACAATGAGCAGTTCTTC. It yields the protein CASSQLASGYNEQFF.

This rearrangement joins TRBV10-2 to TRBJ2-1; 11 bases line up with TRBD2. With V trimmed by 6 bases and J by 1 base, 8 bases remained unmatched. Per germline, CDR1 WSHSY and CDR2 SAAADI. The CDR3 covers 17 residues. CDR3 nucleotides: TGCGCCAGCAGCACCGGGACTAGCGGACCATCCTACAATGAGCAGTTCTTC. This codes for CASSTGTSGPSYNEQFF.

V usage is TRBV30 and J usage is TRBJ1-5, with D unresolved. V shed 5 bases and J shed 0 bases, with 8 bases lying between them. Germline CDR1 and CDR2: GTSNPN and SVGIG (reference sequence). The CDR3 consists of 13 residues. The CDR3 reads CAWASYSNQPQHF. The DNA for the CDR3 is TGTGCCTGGGCCAGCTATAGCAATCAGCCCCAGCATTTT.

J is TRBJ1-1 and V is TRBV6-2 or TRBV6-3, with D possibly TRBD1 on 5 matching bases. Trimming took 6 bases from V and 5 from J, leaving 16 bases between them. Germline CDR1 and CDR2: MNHEY and SVGEGT. This CDR3 region has 14 residues. In DNA form, the CDR3 reads TGTGCCAGCAGCCCTTGGGAGGGGCGGACTGAAGCTTTCTTT. It encodes CASSPWEGRTEAFF.

The rearrangement links TRBV24-1 to TRBJ2-7; possible D gene TRBD1, 6 bases. Trimming shortened V by 4 bases and J by 5 bases, and 20 bases separated the two germline ends. The germline gives CDR1 KGHDR, CDR2 SFDVKD. The CDR3 has 16 residues. CDR3 nucleotide sequence: TGTGCCACCAGTGAGCCACAGGGCTTGGGTATCCACGAGCAGTACTTC. This encodes CATSEPQGLGIHEQYF.

The genes are TRBV23-1 and TRBJ2-7; D call uncertain. TRBV23-1 is annotated as an ORF whose role is uncertain. The CDR3 spans 15 residues. The V and J ends lost 2 bases and 2 bases respectively, with 13 bases between them. Written as DNA, the CDR3 is TGCGCCAGCAGTCAAAAGCGAGGCCGAACCTACGAGCAGTACTTC. Translated, it gives CASSQKRGRTYEQYF.

The V gene is TRBV6-1, the J gene TRBJ2-5; TRBD2 matches 7 bases. V trimming: 5 bases; J trimming: 2 bases; junction bases outside the gene matches: 14. Germline lookup yields CDR1 MNHNS and CDR2 SASEGT. The CDR3 sequence is 17 residues long. CDR3 loop: CASSPSKAGPIQETQYF. CDR3 DNA sequence: TGTGCCAGCAGTCCCTCCAAAGCGGGGCCTATTCAAGAGACCCAGTACTTC.

The CDR3 nucleotides read TGTGCCAGCAGTTATCGGGAGGGGAGGCGCAATCAGCCCCAGCATTTT. It specifies CASSYREGRRNQPQHF. The V call is TRBV6-2 or TRBV6-3, the J call TRBJ1-5; D possibly corresponds to TRBD1 (5 bases). The germline V gene encodes CDR1 MNHEY and CDR2 SVGEGT. This CDR3 has 16 residues. Trimming pared 3 bases from V and 2 bases from J, leaving 14 bases between.

This clonotype was observed once. V gene TRBV10-3 combines with J gene TRBJ2-7, with D possibly being TRBD1 or TRBD2 (6 bases each). CDR3 length: 12 residues. Germline V gives CDR1 ENHRY, CDR2 SYGVKD. Trimming stripped 8 bases from V and 6 bases from J, with 14 bases between. The chain's CDR3 is CAIRRGETEQYF. In DNA form, the CDR3 reads TGTGCCATCCGGAGGGGGGAGACCGAGCAGTACTTC.

The V gene is TRBV29-1, the J gene TRBJ1-2, with 9 bases that match TRBD1. This CDR3 is built from 15 residues. V lost 4 bases to trimming and J lost 2 bases; unmatched junction nucleotides: 8. From germline, CDR1 is SQVTM and CDR2 ANQGSEA. CDR3 loop: CSVGVWTGANYGYTF. In nucleotides, the CDR3 is TGCAGCGTTGGGGTATGGACAGGGGCGAACTATGGCTACACCTTC.

V is TRBV4-3 and J is TRBJ2-5; no firm D call. Looked up from germline, CDR1 is LGHNA and CDR2 is YSLEER. Deletions cut 1 base from V and 4 bases from J, with 4 bases between. This CDR3 has 12 residues. The CDR3, as DNA: TGCGCCAGCAGCCAAGGAGTAGAGACCCAGTACTTC. It is translated as CASSQGVETQYF.

The chain couples TRBV19 to TRBJ1-4; maybe TRBD1 (5 bases). Deletions cut 7 bases from V and 4 bases from J, with 13 bases between. This CDR3 has 14 amino acids. Looked up from germline, CDR1 is LNHDA and CDR2 is SQIVND (reference sequence). The CDR3 protein is CASNPIDSNEKLFF. The CDR3 region has the DNA TGTGCCAGTAATCCGATCGACAGTAATGAAAAACTGTTTTTT.

The chain is built from TRBV29-1 and TRBJ2-7; D may be TRBD1 (6 bases). Trimming took 4 bases from V and 2 from J, leaving 9 bases between them. This CDR3 comprises 12 residues. CDR1 is SQVTM, CDR2 ANQGSEA, per germline. This CDR3 reads CSVAYRAYEQYF. The DNA of the CDR3 is TGCAGCGTTGCGTACAGGGCCTACGAGCAGTACTTC.

The V and J genes are TRBV2 and TRBJ1-1, with a tentative D call TRBD1 (5 bases). Germline V CDR1 and CDR2: SNHLY, FYNNEI. The CDR3 contains 18 residues. The V and J ends lost 2 bases and 0 bases respectively, with 19 bases between them. In DNA, the CDR3 is TGTGCCAGCAGTGAATTCGGGGTAGTGGGGGGAATGAACACTGAAGCTTTCTTT. Its protein product is CASSEFGVVGGMNTEAFF.

The chain is built from TRBV4-1 and TRBJ2-2; D may be TRBD1 (6 bases). The germline CDR1 and CDR2 sequences are MGHRA and YSYEKL. This CDR3 has 14 amino acids. V dropped 3 bases and J dropped 6 bases, with 11 bases sitting between them. The chain's CDR3 is CASSQLQGSGELFF. In DNA form, the CDR3 reads TGCGCCAGCAGCCAGTTACAGGGCTCCGGGGAGCTGTTTTTT.

V gene TRBV4-3 combines with J gene TRBJ2-1; 10 bases map to TRBD2. The CDR3 covers 14 residues. Losses at the gene ends were 0 bases for V and 7 bases for J; bases not matched to a gene: 0. Germline lookup yields CDR1 LGHNA and CDR2 YSLEER. As DNA, the CDR3 is TGCGCCAGCAGCCAAGAGGGACTAGCGAATGAGCAGTTCTTC. Translated, it gives CASSQEGLANEQFF.

This chain uses TRBV7-8 with TRBJ2-3, with 8 bases that match TRBD2. Losses at the gene ends were 8 bases for V and 2 bases for J; bases not matched to a gene: 12. The CDR3 covers 16 residues. Per the germline V gene, CDR1 is SGHVS and CDR2 is FQNEAQ. The CDR3 is CASPPSGGEDTDTQYF. The CDR3, as DNA: TGTGCCAGCCCCCCATCGGGGGGGGAGGACACAGATACGCAGTATTTT. Full variable domain (rest looked up from reference TRBV7-8 and TRBJ2-3): GAGVSQSPRYKVAKRGQDVALRCDPISGHVSLFWYQQALGQGPEFLTYFQNEAQLDKSGLPSDRFFAERPEGSVSTLKIQRTQQEDSAVYLCASPPSGGEDTDTQYFGPGTRLTVL.

V usage is TRBV20-1 and J usage is TRBJ2-7; a possible D gene is TRBD2 (6 bases). This CDR3 has 14 amino acids. The germline CDR1 and CDR2 sequences are DFQATT and SNEGSKA (reference sequence). Trimming pared 7 bases from V and 2 bases from J, leaving 18 bases between. The CDR3 is CSVAPGLGTYEQYF. DNA of the CDR3: TGCAGTGTCGCGCCGGGACTCGGGACCTACGAGCAGTACTTC.

CDR3 DNA sequence: TGTGCCAGTAGTCTAACGGACAGTGCTCAAGAGACCCAGTACTTC. Its translation: CASSLTDSAQETQYF. The chain uses TRBV19 and TRBJ2-5, with a tentative D call TRBD1 (6 bases). This CDR3 contains 15 residues. V gave up 5 bases and J gave up 2 bases, with 15 bases separating them. Germline CDR1 LNHDA, CDR2 SQIVND (reference sequence).

The rearrangement links TRBV7-2 to TRBJ2-3, with D unclear. From germline, CDR1 is SGHTA and CDR2 FQGNSA. V lost 5 bases to trimming and J lost 2 bases, with 11 bases between them. The CDR3 has 14 residues. In DNA form, the CDR3 reads TGTGCCAGCAGCCCTCGGATCCCCACAGATACGCAGTATTTT. Translated, it gives CASSPRIPTDTQYF. Together with reference TRBV7-2 and TRBJ2-3, the CDR3 gives the full variable domain: GAGVSQSPSNKVTEKGKDVELRCDPISGHTALYWYRQSLGQGLEFLIYFQGNSAPDKSGLPSDRFSAERTGGSVSTLTIQRTQQEDSAVYLCASSPRIPTDTQYFGPGTRLTVL.

This clonotype was picked up a small number of times. This chain links TRBV28 with TRBJ2-5; 7 nucleotides match TRBD2. Germline loops: CDR1 MDHEN, CDR2 SYDVKM. This CDR3 region has 15 residues. The trim removed 3 bases at V and 4 bases at J, leaving 8 bases unmatched. The CDR3 DNA reads TGTGCCAGCAGTTTCCAGGGAGGGGAGGGAGAGACCCAGTACTTC. This codes for CASSFQGGEGETQYF.

The chain uses TRBV21-1 and TRBJ2-3; TRBD2 reflects the table's D call only, with no check against the DNA. TRBV21-1 is termed a pseudogene. The CDR3 has 20 residues. The CDR3 DNA follows: TGTGCCAGCAGCTACCGGACTAGCGGGAGTCAGGCGGACGTCACAGATACGCAGTATTTT. It yields the protein CASSYRTSGSQADVTDTQYF.

This sequence joins TRBV4-3 and TRBJ2-1; D is undetermined. Germline CDR1 is LGHNA and CDR2 is YSLEER. The V end lost 4 bases, the J end lost 0 bases, and 10 bases lay between the germline ends. There are 15 residues in the CDR3. The CDR3 nucleotides read TGCGCCAGCAGCCCCATGGAGAGCTCCTACAATGAGCAGTTCTTC. Amino acids: CASSPMESSYNEQFF.

This clonotype was seen once. This chain uses TRBV20-1 with TRBJ2-7; D is ambiguous. Germline assignment: CDR1 DFQATT and CDR2 SNEGSKA (reference sequence). The V gene lost 3 bases and the J gene lost 1 base, with 13 bases spanning the gap. This CDR3 spans 14 amino acids. The CDR3 reads CSASPPRTSYEQYF. DNA of the CDR3: TGCAGTGCTAGTCCGCCTCGTACTTCCTACGAGCAGTACTTC.

This chain connects TRBV29-1 to TRBJ2-7; TRBD1 might be the D (5 bases). The CDR3 contains 15 residues. V shed 2 bases and J shed 0 bases, with 14 bases lying between them. Per germline, CDR1 SQVTM and CDR2 ANQGSEA. The DNA of the CDR3 is TGCAGCGTTGAACTTGGCACAGGTACCTCCTACGAGCAGTACTTC. Translating gives CSVELGTGTSYEQYF.

V and J are TRBV4-1 and TRBJ2-7, with 7 bases fitting TRBD1. Germline loops: CDR1 MGHRA, CDR2 YSYEKL. This CDR3 spans 14 amino acids. V shed 1 base and J 5 bases; nucleotides not matched to a gene: 5. This CDR3 is CASSQGQGVDEQYF. The CDR3 coding sequence is TGCGCCAGCAGCCAAGGGCAGGGGGTCGACGAGCAGTACTTC.

This rearrangement joins TRBV5-8 to TRBJ2-7, with D possibly being TRBD1 or TRBD2 (5 bases each). Trimming shortened V by 6 bases and J by 1 base, and 17 bases separated the two germline ends. Germline values: CDR1 SGHTS, CDR2 YDEGEE. The CDR3 sequence is 15 residues long. This chain's CDR3 is CASTAGTWVSYEQYF. The DNA of the CDR3 is TGTGCCAGCACCGCTGGGACCTGGGTGTCCTACGAGCAGTACTTC.

The V call is TRBV28, the J call TRBJ2-1; 8 positions match TRBD2. The CDR3 is 15 amino acids. V trimming: 5 bases; J trimming: 4 bases; junction bases outside the gene matches: 7. The germline V gene encodes CDR1 MDHEN and CDR2 SYDVKM. CDR3 coding DNA: TGTGCCAGCAGTAGCCCGACTAGCGTGTACAATGAGCAGTTCTTC. Protein product: CASSSPTSVYNEQFF. Based on the CDR3 plus reference TRBV28 and TRBJ2-1, the full variable domain is DVKVTQSSRYLVKRTGEKVFLECVQDMDHENMFWYRQDPGLGLRLIYFSYDVKMKEKGDIPEGYSVSREKKERFSLILESASTNQTSMYLCASSSPTSVYNEQFFGPGTRLTVL.

For the CDR3, the DNA is TGTGCCAGCAGCGCCACGGGTCCCCTGAACACTGAAGCTTTCTTT. Residues: CASSATGPLNTEAFF. The chain is built from TRBV7-6 and TRBJ1-1; no clear D gene. Trimming took 5 bases from V and 0 from J, leaving 13 bases between them. CDR3 length: 15 residues. Looked up from germline, CDR1 is SGHVS and CDR2 is FNYEAQ.

V usage is TRBV2 and J usage is TRBJ1-1; no reliable D call. CDR1 is SNHLY, CDR2 FYNNEI, per germline. This CDR3 contains 13 residues. Trimming removed 10 bases at V and 11 bases at J, with 23 bases between. The CDR3 nucleotides are TGTGCCACGCAAGGTTGGAGGGAAAATCCGGCTTTCTTT. Encoded protein: CATQGWRENPAFF.

The chain recombines TRBV19 with TRBJ2-7, with D perhaps TRBD1 or TRBD2 (5 bases each). Germline V lookup: CDR1 LNHDA, CDR2 SQIVND (reference sequence). Trimming shortened V by 5 bases and J by 7 bases, and 21 bases separated the two germline ends. There are 15 residues in the CDR3. Here the CDR3 DNA reads TGTGCCAGTAGTGCAGGGACCCTCCCTGGACTGGAGCAGTACTTC. Translating it yields CASSAGTLPGLEQYF. Using reference TRBV19 and TRBJ2-7 for the parts outside the CDR3, the full variable domain is DGGITQSPKYLFRKEGQNVTLSCEQNLNHDAMYWYRQDPGQGLRLIYYSQIVNDFQKGDIAEGYSVSREKKESFPLTVTSAQKNPTAFYLCASSAGTLPGLEQYFGPGTRLTVT.

The gene calls are TRBV27 and TRBJ2-5; D remains ambiguous. V lost 8 bases and J 1 base, leaving 8 bases between the germline ends. This CDR3 has 12 residues. Germline lookup yields CDR1 MNHEY and CDR2 SMNVEV (reference sequence). The CDR3 sequence: CASEGSQETQYF. CDR3 sequence (DNA): TGTGCCAGCGAAGGCTCCCAAGAGACCCAGTACTTC.